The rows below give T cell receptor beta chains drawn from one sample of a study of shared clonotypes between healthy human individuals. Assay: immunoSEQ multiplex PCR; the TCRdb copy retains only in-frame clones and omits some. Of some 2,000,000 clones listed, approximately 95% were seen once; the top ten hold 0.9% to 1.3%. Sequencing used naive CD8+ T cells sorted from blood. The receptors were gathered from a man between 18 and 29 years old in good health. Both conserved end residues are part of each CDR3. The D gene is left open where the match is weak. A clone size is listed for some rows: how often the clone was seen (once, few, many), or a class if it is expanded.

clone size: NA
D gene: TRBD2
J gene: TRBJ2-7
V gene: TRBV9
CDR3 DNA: TGTGCCAGCAGCGTATCGAGCGGGGCCTCCTACGAGCAGTACTTC
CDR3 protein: CASSVSSGASYEQYF

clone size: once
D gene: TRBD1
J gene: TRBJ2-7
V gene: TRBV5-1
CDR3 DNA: TGCGCCAGCAGCTTGGCCGGACAGGGACGAACCTACGAGCAGTACTTC
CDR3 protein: CASSLAGQGRTYEQYF

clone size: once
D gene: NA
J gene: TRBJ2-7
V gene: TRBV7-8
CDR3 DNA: TGTGCCAGCAGTAAAGAGGGGTCTTCCTACGAGCAGTACTTC
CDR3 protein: CASSKEGSSYEQYF

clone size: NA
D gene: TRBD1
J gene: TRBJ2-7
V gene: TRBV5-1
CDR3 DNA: TGCGCCAGCAGCTTCCCGGGACAGGGATCGGTCGAGCAGTACTTC
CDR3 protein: CASSFPGQGSVEQYF

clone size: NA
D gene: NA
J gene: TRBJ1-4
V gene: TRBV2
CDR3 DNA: TGTGCCAGCAAGGGGGATGCCGAAAAACTGTTTTTT
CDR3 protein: CASKGDAEKLFF

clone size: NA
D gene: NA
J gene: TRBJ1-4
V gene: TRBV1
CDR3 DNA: TGCACCAGCAGCCAAGAAACAGGGGGCTCGACTAATGAAAAACTGTTTTTT
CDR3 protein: CTSSQETGGSTNEKLFF

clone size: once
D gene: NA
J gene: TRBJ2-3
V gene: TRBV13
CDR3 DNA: TGTGCCAGCAGCCTTTCTGGGTTCAGTGATACGCAGTATTTT
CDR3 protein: CASSLSGFSDTQYF

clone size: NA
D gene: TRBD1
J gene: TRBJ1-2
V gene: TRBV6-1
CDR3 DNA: TGTGCCAGCAGTGAACGTAGCCCCCGGGACAGGGATAGGTTTAACTATGGCTACACCTTC
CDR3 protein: CASSERSPRDRDRFNYGYTF

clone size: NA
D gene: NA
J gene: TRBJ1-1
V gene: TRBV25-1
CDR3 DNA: TGTGCCAGCAGCAATTGGGGTTACACTGAAGCTTTCTTT
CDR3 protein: CASSNWGYTEAFF

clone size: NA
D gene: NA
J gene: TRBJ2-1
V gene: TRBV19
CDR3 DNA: TGTGCCAGTAGTATACGCTCCTACAATGAGCAGTTCTTC
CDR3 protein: CASSIRSYNEQFF

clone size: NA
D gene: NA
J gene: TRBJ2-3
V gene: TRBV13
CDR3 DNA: TGTGCCAGCAGCTTAGAAGTAGCATCGGTGGATACGCAGTATTTT
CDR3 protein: CASSLEVASVDTQYF

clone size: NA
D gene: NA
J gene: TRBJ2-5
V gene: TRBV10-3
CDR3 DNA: TGTGCCATCAACCCGGACCACGGCGAGGAGACCCAGTACTTC
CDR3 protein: CAINPDHGEETQYF

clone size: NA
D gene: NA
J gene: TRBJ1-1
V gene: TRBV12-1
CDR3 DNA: TGTGCCAGCACCCATGTTGCCGAAGCTTTCTTT
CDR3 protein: CASTHVAEAFF

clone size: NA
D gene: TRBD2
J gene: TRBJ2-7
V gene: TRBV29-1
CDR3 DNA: TGCAGCGTGCATGATCGACAGCACCAGACTAGCGCCACCTACGAGCAGTACTTC
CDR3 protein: CSVHDRQHQTSATYEQYF

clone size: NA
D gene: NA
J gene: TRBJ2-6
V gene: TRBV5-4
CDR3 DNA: TGTGCCAGCAGCTTTCAGGGTGCTGGGGCCAACGTCCTGACTTTC
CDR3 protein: CASSFQGAGANVLTF

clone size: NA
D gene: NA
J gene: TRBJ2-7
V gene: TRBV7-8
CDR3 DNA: TGTGCCAGCAGCTTAGGTGGTGGCTACGAGCAGTACTTC
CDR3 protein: CASSLGGGYEQYF

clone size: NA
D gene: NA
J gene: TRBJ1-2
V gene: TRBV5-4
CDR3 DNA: TGTGCCAGCAGCTTGGGCGCCCTCAACTATGGCTACACCTTC
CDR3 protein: CASSLGALNYGYTF

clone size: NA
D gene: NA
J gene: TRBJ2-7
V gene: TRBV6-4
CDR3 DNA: TGTGCCAGCAGTGACGCCCTAGCTAGTTACGAGCAGTACTTC
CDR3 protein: CASSDALASYEQYF

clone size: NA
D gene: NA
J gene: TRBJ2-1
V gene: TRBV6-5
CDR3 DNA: TGTGCCAGCGGCAGGCCGGGAAATGAGCAGTTCTTC
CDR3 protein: CASGRPGNEQFF

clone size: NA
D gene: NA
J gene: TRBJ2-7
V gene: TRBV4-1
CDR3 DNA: TGCGCCAGCAGCCAAGATAACGGGGGACGGCAGTACTTC
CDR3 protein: CASSQDNGGRQYF

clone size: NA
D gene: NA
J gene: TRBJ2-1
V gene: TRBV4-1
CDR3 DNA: TGCGCCAGCAGCCGAACCCGGGGAGCCGGGGGTTACAATGAGCAGTTCTTC
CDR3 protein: CASSRTRGAGGYNEQFF

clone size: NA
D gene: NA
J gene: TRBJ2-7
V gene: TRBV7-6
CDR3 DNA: TGTGCCAGCAGCCCGGGCGTTTGGCGGGAGCAGTACTTC
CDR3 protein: CASSPGVWREQYF

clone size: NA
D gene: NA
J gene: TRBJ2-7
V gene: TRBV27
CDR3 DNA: TGTGCCAGCAGATACAGGGATGGGGGCTACGAGCAGTACTTC
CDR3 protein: CASRYRDGGYEQYF

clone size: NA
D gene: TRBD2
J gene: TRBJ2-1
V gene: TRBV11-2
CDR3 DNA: TGTGCCAGCAGCTCGACCCGCTCGCGGGAGGGCGCCTACAATGAGCAGTTCTTC
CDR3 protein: CASSSTRSREGAYNEQFF

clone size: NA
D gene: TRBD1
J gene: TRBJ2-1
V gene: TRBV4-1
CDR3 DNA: TGCGCCAGCAGCCAAGGAACGTCCATGGGACAGGGGAAAAATGAGCAGTTCTTC
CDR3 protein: CASSQGTSMGQGKNEQFF

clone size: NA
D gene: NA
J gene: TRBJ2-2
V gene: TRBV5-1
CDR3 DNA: TGCGCCAGCAGCTCTGAAATGTGGAGGGCGAACGGGGAGCTGTTTTTT
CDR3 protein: CASSSEMWRANGELFF

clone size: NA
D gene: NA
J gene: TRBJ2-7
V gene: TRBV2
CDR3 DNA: TGTGCCAGCATGGGCCGGTGGGCCTACGAGCAGTACTTC
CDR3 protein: CASMGRWAYEQYF

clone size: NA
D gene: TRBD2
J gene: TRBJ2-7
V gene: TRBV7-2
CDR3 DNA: TGTGCCAGCAGCATATGGACTAGCGGGTACGAGCAGTACTTC
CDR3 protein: CASSIWTSGYEQYF

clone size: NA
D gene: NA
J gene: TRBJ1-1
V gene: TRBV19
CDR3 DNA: TGTGCCAGTAGTATAGGTATCAGTACCCAAGCTTTCTTT
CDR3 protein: CASSIGISTQAFF

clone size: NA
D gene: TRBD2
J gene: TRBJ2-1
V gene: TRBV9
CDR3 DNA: TGTGCCAGCTCCTGGGAGGGACTAGCGGGAGACGAGCAGTTCTTC
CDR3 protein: CASSWEGLAGDEQFF

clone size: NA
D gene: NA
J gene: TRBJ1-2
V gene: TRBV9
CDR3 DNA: TGTGCCAGCAGCGTAGTGGGGGAGTGGAATGGCTACACCTTC
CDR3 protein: CASSVVGEWNGYTF

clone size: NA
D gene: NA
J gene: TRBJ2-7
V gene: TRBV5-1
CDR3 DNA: TGCGCCAGCCAATACTCTCGCGGGGCAGGGAGCTCCTACGAGCAGTACTTC
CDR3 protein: CASQYSRGAGSSYEQYF

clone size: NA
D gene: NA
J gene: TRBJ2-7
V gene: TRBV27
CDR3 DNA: TGTGCCAGCAGTTTCGGGGCCCCTTCAACCTACGAGCAGTACTTC
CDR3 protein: CASSFGAPSTYEQYF

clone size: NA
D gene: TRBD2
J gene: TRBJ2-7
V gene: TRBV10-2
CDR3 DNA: TGCGCCAGCAGGGGACTAAACTACGAGCAGTACTTC
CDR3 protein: CASRGLNYEQYF

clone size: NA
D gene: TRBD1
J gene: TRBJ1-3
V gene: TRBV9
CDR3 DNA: TGTGCCAGCAGCGGAACCGGGACAGGGCTTGGAAACACCATATATTTT
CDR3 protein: CASSGTGTGLGNTIYF

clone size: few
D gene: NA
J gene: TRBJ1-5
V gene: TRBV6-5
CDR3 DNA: TGTGCCAGCAAAACGGACGGGGTGAGCAATCAGCCCCAGCATTTT
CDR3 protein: CASKTDGVSNQPQHF

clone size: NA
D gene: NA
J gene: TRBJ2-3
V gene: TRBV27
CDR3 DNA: TGTGCCAGCAGCTCTCCCCAGTTCGATACGCAGTATTTT
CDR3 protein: CASSSPQFDTQYF

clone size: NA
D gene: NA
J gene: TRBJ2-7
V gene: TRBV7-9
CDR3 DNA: TGTGCCAGCAGCTTAGGGAGGGACAGACCAACCTACGAGCAGTACTTC
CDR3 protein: CASSLGRDRPTYEQYF

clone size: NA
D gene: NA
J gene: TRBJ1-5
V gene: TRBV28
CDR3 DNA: TGTGCCAGCAGTTCCCCCTGGGATTATATGGGCAATCAGCCCCAGCATTTT
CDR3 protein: CASSSPWDYMGNQPQHF

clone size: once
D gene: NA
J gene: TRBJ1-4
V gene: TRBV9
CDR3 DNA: TGTGCCAGCAGCGTAGGACAATCTAATGAAAAACTGTTTTTT
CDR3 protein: CASSVGQSNEKLFF

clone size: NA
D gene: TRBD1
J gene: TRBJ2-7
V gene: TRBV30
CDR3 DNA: TGTGCCTGGAGTGGAGTCCGGGACAGGGGGCTGGATTCCCCCTACGAGCAGTACTTC
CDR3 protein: CAWSGVRDRGLDSPYEQYF

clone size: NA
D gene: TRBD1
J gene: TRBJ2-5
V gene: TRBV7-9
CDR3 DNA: TGTGCCAGCAGTCCCCCCGGGACAGAACAAGAGACCCAGTACTTC
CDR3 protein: CASSPPGTEQETQYF

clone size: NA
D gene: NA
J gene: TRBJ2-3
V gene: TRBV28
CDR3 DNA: TGTGCCAGCAGTTTATCTCCGGGTACGCAGTATTTT
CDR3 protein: CASSLSPGTQYF

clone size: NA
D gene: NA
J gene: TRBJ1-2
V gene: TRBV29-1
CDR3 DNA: TGCAGCGGCTCAGGGGTTTATGGCTACACCTTC
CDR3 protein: CSGSGVYGYTF

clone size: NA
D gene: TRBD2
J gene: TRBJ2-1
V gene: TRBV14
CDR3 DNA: TGTGCCAGCAGCCTACTAGCGGGAGTCGGAAATGAGCAGTTCTTC
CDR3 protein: CASSLLAGVGNEQFF

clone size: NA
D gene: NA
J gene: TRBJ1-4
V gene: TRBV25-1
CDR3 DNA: TGTGCCAGCAGTGAACGTCAGGGCCCCTTTAATGAAAAACTGTTTTTT
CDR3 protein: CASSERQGPFNEKLFF

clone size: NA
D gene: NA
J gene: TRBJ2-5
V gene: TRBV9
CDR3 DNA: TGTGCCAGCAGCGTAGGGGCGGCCCAAGAGACCCAGTACTTC
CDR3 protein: CASSVGAAQETQYF

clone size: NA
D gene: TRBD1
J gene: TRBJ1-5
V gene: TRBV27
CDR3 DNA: TGTGCCAGCAGCATTGGACAGGGCAATCAGCCCCAGCATTTT
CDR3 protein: CASSIGQGNQPQHF

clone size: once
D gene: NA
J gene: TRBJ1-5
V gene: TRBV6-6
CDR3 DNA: TGTGCCAGCAGCCCAAGGCCCGAGAGTCCGCTTTTT
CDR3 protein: CASSPRPESPLF